These T cell receptor beta chains were read from a single sample in a study of T cell responses to AZD1222 COVID-19 vaccine. Assay used: immunoSEQ multiplex PCR; TCRdb lists only in-frame clones, some missing. The table has 110,000 to 150,000 clones, 85% to 95% seen once. The material was peripheral blood, obtained on day 0 of AZD1222 vaccination. Every receptor here comes from an adult in good health. Both conserved end residues are part of each CDR3. Fields, in order: clone size, J gene, CDR3 length, V gene, D gene, CDR3 DNA, CDR3 protein. A D gene is named only where the DNA matches it firmly. The size of a clone is reported for some rows only, either as once, few or many, or as a class for expanded clones.

abundance: .; j_gene: TRBJ2-2; len: 14; v_gene: TRBV7-3; d_gene: .; CDR3nt: TGTGCCAGCAGCTTAGGCACAAACACCGGGGAGCTGTTTTTT; CDR3aa: CASSLGTNTGELFF
abundance: .; j_gene: TRBJ1-1; len: 15; v_gene: TRBV19; d_gene: TRBD1; CDR3nt: TGTGCCAGTAGTATTCGGGAGACAGGGGTGACTGAAGCTTTCTTT; CDR3aa: CASSIRETGVTEAFF
abundance: .; j_gene: TRBJ2-3; len: 19; v_gene: TRBV4-1; d_gene: TRBD2; CDR3nt: TGCGCCAGCAGCCTCATAGCGGGGGCCTTGTATTCTAGCACAGATACGCAGTATTTT; CDR3aa: CASSLIAGALYSSTDTQYF
abundance: .; j_gene: TRBJ1-5; len: 14; v_gene: TRBV3-1/TRBV3-2; d_gene: .; CDR3nt: TGTGCCAGCAGCCAAGGGGGGTTCGGTCAGCCCCAGCATTTT; CDR3aa: CASSQGGFGQPQHF
abundance: .; j_gene: TRBJ2-7; len: 15; v_gene: TRBV4-2; d_gene: TRBD1; CDR3nt: TGTGCCAGCAGCCAAGCGACAGGGACAGCCTACGAGCAGTACTTC; CDR3aa: CASSQATGTAYEQYF
abundance: once; j_gene: TRBJ2-2; len: 15; v_gene: TRBV28; d_gene: TRBD2; CDR3nt: TGTGCCAGCAGCCCCGGCGGGAGGTGGACCGGGGAGCTGTTTTTT; CDR3aa: CASSPGGRWTGELFF
abundance: .; j_gene: TRBJ1-5; len: 15; v_gene: TRBV6-5; d_gene: .; CDR3nt: TGTGCCAGCAGTTACTCGTCGCGCAGGGATCAGCCCCAGCATTTT; CDR3aa: CASSYSSRRDQPQHF
abundance: .; j_gene: TRBJ2-7; len: 13; v_gene: TRBV7-2; d_gene: .; CDR3nt: TGTGCCAGCAGCTTTCCAGGGACCTACGAGCAGTACTTC; CDR3aa: CASSFPGTYEQYF
abundance: .; j_gene: TRBJ1-4; len: 13; v_gene: TRBV12-3/TRBV12-4; d_gene: .; CDR3nt: TGTGCCAGCAGACCGGCGGCTAATGAAAAACTGTTTTTT; CDR3aa: CASRPAANEKLFF
abundance: .; j_gene: TRBJ1-6; len: 16; v_gene: TRBV7-8; d_gene: .; CDR3nt: TGTGCCAGCAGCTTAGTGACGGCGTCATTGAATTCACCCCTCCACTTT; CDR3aa: CASSLVTASLNSPLHF
abundance: once; j_gene: TRBJ2-1; len: 12; v_gene: TRBV29-1; d_gene: TRBD2; CDR3nt: TGCAGCGTTGGCGGGGGGACGGGGGAGCAGTTCTTC; CDR3aa: CSVGGGTGEQFF
abundance: .; j_gene: TRBJ1-1; len: 12; v_gene: TRBV7-9; d_gene: .; CDR3nt: TGTGCCAGCAGTCATGGCCAGTCAGAAGCTTTCTTT; CDR3aa: CASSHGQSEAFF
abundance: .; j_gene: TRBJ1-5; len: 14; v_gene: TRBV28; d_gene: .; CDR3nt: TGTGCCAGCAGTTTCCCATCAACAGGATTTGGCCAGCATTTT; CDR3aa: CASSFPSTGFGQHF
abundance: many; j_gene: TRBJ2-7; len: 13; v_gene: TRBV7-9; d_gene: .; CDR3nt: TGTGCCAGCAGCTCAGTCACATCATACGAGCAGTACTTC; CDR3aa: CASSSVTSYEQYF
abundance: .; j_gene: TRBJ1-2; len: 16; v_gene: TRBV7-8; d_gene: TRBD1; CDR3nt: TGTGCCAGCAGCTTATCCCCAGCGGACAGGAAAAATGGCTACACCTTC; CDR3aa: CASSLSPADRKNGYTF
abundance: .; j_gene: TRBJ1-2; len: 15; v_gene: TRBV4-1; d_gene: .; CDR3nt: TGCGCCAGCAGCCACGCAGGCGCCCCTAACTATGGCTACACCTTC; CDR3aa: CASSHAGAPNYGYTF
abundance: .; j_gene: TRBJ2-7; len: 15; v_gene: TRBV7-2; d_gene: .; CDR3nt: TGTGCCAGCAGCTTAGCTTCCACAACCCTCTGGGAGCAGTACTTC; CDR3aa: CASSLASTTLWEQYF
abundance: .; j_gene: TRBJ1-3; len: 18; v_gene: TRBV11-2; d_gene: .; CDR3nt: TGTGCCAGCAGCTTAACCGGGCGTGGACTTCGTTCTGGAAACACCATATATTTT; CDR3aa: CASSLTGRGLRSGNTIYF
abundance: .; j_gene: TRBJ2-3; len: 13; v_gene: TRBV3-1/TRBV3-2; d_gene: .; CDR3nt: TGTGCCAGCGGGGGCTCCCATGCAGATACGCAGTATTTT; CDR3aa: CASGGSHADTQYF
abundance: few; j_gene: TRBJ1-1; len: 15; v_gene: TRBV4-1; d_gene: .; CDR3nt: TGCGCCAGCAGCCAGGATACAGGTCCCGGCACTGAAGCTTTCTTT; CDR3aa: CASSQDTGPGTEAFF
abundance: .; j_gene: TRBJ2-1; len: 17; v_gene: TRBV24-1; d_gene: TRBD2; CDR3nt: TGTGCCACCAGTGCTGCCCCGGGGGTAGCGGGGGACAATGAGCAGTTCTTC; CDR3aa: CATSAAPGVAGDNEQFF
abundance: .; j_gene: TRBJ2-1; len: 16; v_gene: TRBV5-6; d_gene: .; CDR3nt: TGTGCCAGCAGCCTAGGGACAAGGGGTAGATACAATGAGCAGTTCTTC; CDR3aa: CASSLGTRGRYNEQFF
abundance: .; j_gene: TRBJ2-3; len: 16; v_gene: TRBV11-3; d_gene: TRBD1; CDR3nt: TGTGCCAGCAGCTCGCAAGACAACAGGGGGCGTGATACGCAGTATTTT; CDR3aa: CASSSQDNRGRDTQYF
abundance: .; j_gene: TRBJ1-1; len: 15; v_gene: TRBV4-1; d_gene: .; CDR3nt: TGCGCCAGCTGGGGAGGGGTAAGGACCCCCACTGAAGCTTTCTTT; CDR3aa: CASWGGVRTPTEAFF
abundance: .; j_gene: TRBJ2-7; len: 13; v_gene: TRBV29-1; d_gene: .; CDR3nt: TGCAGCGTTGGGGGGACCCTGGACTACGAGCAGTACTTC; CDR3aa: CSVGGTLDYEQYF